This TCR beta chain stems from a study of blood T cell repertoires in COVID-19. Study summary: There were acute and convalescent COVID-19 samples, and they came from the United States, Italy and Spain. From T cells, B-cell-depleted T cells, or PBMCs came the material, which was cDNA or gDNA.

Those enrolled in Seattle joined during active infection and were followed longitudinally afterward. This clone came up once. As processed by the authors: Researchers report that nucleated cell counts were estimated from reference gene primer amplification. The repertoire was sequenced with immunoSEQ multiplex PCR; TCRdb's copy has only in-frame clones and lacks some. V and J calls and clone size are those listed in that table; D and trimming were worked out from the DNA. The sample consists of more than 250,000 clones, more than 80% of them appearing once. The specimen sequenced was peripheral blood. This clonotype originated in a woman aged 45-65 years with COVID-19, enrolled during active disease.

The CDR3 region is CASSFKTGAETQYF. The CDR3 bases are TGCGCCAGCAGCTTTAAAACGGGAGCGGAGACCCAGTACTTC. The rearrangement joins TRBV5-1 to TRBJ2-5; tentative D call: TRBD2 (6 bases). The germline gives CDR1 SGHRS, CDR2 YFSETQ. This CDR3 region has 14 residues. V lost 2 bases, J lost 5 bases, and 13 bases lay in between.